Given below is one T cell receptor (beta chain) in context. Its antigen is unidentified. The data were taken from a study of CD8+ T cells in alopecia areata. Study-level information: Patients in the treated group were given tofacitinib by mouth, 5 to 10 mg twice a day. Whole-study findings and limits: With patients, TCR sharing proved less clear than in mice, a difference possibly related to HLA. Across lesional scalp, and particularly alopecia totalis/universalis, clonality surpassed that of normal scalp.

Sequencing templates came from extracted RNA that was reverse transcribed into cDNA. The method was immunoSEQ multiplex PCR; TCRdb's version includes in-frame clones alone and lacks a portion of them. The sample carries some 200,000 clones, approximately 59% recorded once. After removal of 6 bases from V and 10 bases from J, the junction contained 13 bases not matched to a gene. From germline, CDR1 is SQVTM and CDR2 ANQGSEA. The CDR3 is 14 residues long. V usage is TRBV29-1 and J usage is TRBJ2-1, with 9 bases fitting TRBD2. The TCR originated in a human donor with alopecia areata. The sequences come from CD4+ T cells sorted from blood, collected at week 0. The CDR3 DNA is TGCAGCGTGGCCGGGACTAGCACCTTAGGGGAGCAGTTCTTC. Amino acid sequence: CSVAGTSTLGEQFF.